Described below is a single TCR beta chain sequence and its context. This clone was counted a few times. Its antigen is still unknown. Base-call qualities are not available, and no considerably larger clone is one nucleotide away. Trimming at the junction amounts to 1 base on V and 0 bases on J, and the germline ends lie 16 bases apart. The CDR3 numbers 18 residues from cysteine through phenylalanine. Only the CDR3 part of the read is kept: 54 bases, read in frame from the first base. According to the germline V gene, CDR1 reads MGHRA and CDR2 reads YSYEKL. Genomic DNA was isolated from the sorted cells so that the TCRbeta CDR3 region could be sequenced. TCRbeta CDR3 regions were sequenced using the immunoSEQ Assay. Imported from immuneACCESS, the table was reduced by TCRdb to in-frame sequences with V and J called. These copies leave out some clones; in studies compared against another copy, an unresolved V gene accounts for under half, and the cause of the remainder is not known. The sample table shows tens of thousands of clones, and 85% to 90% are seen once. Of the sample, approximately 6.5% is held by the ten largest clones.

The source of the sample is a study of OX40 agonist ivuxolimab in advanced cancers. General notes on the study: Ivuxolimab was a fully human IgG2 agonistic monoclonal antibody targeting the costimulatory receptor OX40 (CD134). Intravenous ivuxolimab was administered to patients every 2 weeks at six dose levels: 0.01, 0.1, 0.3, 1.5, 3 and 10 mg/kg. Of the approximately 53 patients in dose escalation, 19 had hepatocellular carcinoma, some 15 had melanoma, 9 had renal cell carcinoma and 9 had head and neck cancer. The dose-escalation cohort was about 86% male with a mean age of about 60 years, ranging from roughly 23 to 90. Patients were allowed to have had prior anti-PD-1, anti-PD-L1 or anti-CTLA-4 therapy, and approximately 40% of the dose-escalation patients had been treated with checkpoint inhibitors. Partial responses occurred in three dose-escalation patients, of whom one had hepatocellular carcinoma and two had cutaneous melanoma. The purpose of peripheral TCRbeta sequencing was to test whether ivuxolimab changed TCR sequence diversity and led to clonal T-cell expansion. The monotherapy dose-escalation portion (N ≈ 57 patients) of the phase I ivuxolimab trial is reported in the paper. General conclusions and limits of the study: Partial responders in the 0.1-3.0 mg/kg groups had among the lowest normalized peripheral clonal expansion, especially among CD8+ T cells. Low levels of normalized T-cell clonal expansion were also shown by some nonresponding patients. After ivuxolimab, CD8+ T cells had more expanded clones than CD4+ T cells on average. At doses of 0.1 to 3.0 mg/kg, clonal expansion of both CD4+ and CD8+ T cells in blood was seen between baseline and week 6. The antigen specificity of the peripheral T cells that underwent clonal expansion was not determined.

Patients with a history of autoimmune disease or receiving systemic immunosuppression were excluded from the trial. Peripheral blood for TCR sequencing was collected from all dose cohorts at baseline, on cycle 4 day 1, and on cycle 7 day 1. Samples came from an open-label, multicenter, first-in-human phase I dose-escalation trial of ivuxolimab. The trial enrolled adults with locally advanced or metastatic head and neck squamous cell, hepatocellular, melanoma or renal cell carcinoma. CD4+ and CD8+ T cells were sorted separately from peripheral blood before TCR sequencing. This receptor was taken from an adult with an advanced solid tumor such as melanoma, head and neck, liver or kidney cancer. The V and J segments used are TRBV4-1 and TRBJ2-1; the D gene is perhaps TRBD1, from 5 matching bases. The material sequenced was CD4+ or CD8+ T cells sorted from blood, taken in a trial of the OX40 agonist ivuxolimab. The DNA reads TGCGCCAGCAGCCAAGTCGACATGGGGCTTTTCTCCTACAATGAGCAGTTCTTC. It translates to CASSQVDMGLFSYNEQFF.